This entry is about one T cell receptor beta chain. Its cognate antigen is unknown. PCR involved 60 Vbeta and 13 Jbeta primers. Generated by immunoSEQ multiplex PCR, the TCRdb table keeps only in-frame clones and is missing some. The sample data list about 200,000 clones. The CDR3 is made up of 18 amino acids. Looked up from germline, CDR1 is SGHAT and CDR2 is FQDESV (reference sequence). Losses at the gene ends were 1 base for V and 6 bases for J; bases not matched to a gene: 13. The data were taken from a study of cytomegalovirus exposure and HLA in healthy donors. Study in general: Approximately 85 million unique TCRs from HLA-typed donors were held in an early release of data. General observations from the study: Diagnosis of cytomegalovirus status made by the classifier reportedly showed high specificity and sensitivity. Being productive about 90% or about 30% of the time was typical of most TCR beta V segments in an earlier analysis. Most subjects had HLA-A and HLA-B alleles reportedly predicted accurately by TCR beta sequences.

The specimen sequenced was PBMCs. The sequence was obtained from a girl aged 2 to 9 in good health and CMV-seropositive. The chain links TRBV11-1 to TRBJ2-3; 10 nucleotides agree with TRBD2. CDR3 DNA sequence: TGTGCCAGCAGCTTAGATCGTGTAAGCGGGAGGGCCGCGGATACGCAGTATTTT. It specifies CASSLDRVSGRAADTQYF.